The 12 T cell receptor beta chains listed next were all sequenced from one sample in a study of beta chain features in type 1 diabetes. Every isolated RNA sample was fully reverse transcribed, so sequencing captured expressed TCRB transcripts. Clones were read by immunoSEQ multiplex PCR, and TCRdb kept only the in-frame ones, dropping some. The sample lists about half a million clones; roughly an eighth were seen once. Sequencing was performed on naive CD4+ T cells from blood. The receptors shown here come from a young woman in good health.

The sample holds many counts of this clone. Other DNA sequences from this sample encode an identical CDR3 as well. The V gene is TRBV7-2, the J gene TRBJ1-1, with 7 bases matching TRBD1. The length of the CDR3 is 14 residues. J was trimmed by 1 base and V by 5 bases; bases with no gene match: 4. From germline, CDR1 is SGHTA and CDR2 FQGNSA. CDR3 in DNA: TGTGCCAGCAGCCCCGGGACAGCGAACACTGAAGCTTTCTTT. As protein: CASSPGTANTEAFF.

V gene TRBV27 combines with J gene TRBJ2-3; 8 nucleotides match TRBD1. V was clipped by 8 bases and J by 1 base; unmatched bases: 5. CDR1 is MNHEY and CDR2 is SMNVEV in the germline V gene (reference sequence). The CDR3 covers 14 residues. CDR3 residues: CASLPTGGTDTQYF. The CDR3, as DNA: TGTGCCAGCCTCCCGACAGGGGGCACAGATACGCAGTATTTT.

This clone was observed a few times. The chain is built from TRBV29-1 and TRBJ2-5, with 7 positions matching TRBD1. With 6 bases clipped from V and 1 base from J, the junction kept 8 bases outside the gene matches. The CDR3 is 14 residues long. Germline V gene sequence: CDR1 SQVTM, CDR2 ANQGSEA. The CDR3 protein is CSVALGQIQETQYF. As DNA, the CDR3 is TGCAGCGTGGCCCTGGGACAGATCCAAGAGACCCAGTACTTC.

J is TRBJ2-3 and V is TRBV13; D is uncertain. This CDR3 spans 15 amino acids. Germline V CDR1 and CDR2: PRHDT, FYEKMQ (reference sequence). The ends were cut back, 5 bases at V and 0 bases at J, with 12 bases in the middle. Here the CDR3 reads CASSRWGGSTDTQYF. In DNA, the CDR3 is TGTGCCAGCAGCCGCTGGGGTGGGAGCACAGATACGCAGTATTTT.

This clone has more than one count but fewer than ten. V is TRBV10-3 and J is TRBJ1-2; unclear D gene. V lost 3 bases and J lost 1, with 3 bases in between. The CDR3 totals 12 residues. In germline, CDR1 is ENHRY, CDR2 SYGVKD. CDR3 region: CAISDLNYGYTF. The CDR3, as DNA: TGTGCCATCAGTGATCTTAACTATGGCTACACCTTC.

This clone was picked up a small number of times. The CDR3 DNA reads TGCGCCAGCGGGGAGGGAGGCGCAGATACGCAGTATTTT. Translated, it gives CASGEGGADTQYF. The rearrangement uses TRBV5-1 and TRBJ2-3; 7 bases agree with TRBD2. The CDR3 sequence is 13 residues long. CDR1 is SGHRS, CDR2 YFSETQ, per germline. The V gene end was trimmed by 7 bases and the J gene end by 4 bases; junction bases not matched to a gene: 6.

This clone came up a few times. CDR3 residues: CSVTRVDRVNSPLHF. CDR3 nucleotide sequence: TGCAGCGTTACCAGAGTGGACAGGGTAAATTCACCCCTCCACTTT. This chain joins TRBV29-1 and TRBJ1-6; 8 nucleotides match TRBD1. Per the germline V gene, CDR1 is SQVTM and CDR2 is ANQGSEA. The ends lost 5 bases at V and 7 bases at J; junction bases unmatched: 10. The CDR3 contains 15 residues.

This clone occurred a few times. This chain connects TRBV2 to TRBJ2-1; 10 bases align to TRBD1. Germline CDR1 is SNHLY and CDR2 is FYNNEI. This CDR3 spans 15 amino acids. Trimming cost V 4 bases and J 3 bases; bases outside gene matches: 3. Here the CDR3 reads CASSAGTGVYNEQFF. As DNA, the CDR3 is TGTGCCAGCAGTGCCGGGACAGGGGTCTACAATGAGCAGTTCTTC.

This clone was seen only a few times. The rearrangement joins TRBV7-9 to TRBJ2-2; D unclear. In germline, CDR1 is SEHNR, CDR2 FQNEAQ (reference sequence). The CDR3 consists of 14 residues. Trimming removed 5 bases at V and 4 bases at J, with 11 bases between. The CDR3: CASSPAVATGELFF. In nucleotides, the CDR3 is TGTGCCAGCAGCCCCGCTGTGGCCACCGGGGAGCTGTTTTTT.

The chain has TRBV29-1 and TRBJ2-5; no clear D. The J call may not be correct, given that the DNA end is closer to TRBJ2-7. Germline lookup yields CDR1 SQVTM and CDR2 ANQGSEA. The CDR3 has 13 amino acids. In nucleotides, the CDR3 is TGCAGCGTTTGGGTACTAAACTCCTACGAGCAGTACTTC. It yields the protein CSVWVLNSYEQYF.

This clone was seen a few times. The CDR3 sequence: CASSLAVIGNTGELFF. DNA of the CDR3: TGCGCCAGCAGCTTGGCAGTTATAGGGAACACCGGGGAGCTGTTTTTT. The rearrangement links TRBV5-1 to TRBJ2-2; D is unresolved. There are 16 residues in the CDR3. Germline V gene data show CDR1 as SGHRS and CDR2 as YFSETQ. The V end was cut by 0 bases, the J end by 1 base, with 10 bases between.

CDR3 region: CASRHSLKRGGETQYF. The CDR3 nucleotides read TGTGCCAGCAGACACTCCCTAAAGCGGGGAGGAGAGACCCAGTACTTC. This chain uses TRBV7-9 with TRBJ2-5, with TRBD2 matching over 7 bases. With V trimmed by 6 bases and J by 4 bases, 14 bases remained unmatched. The CDR3 runs to 16 residues. From germline, CDR1 is SEHNR and CDR2 FQNEAQ (reference sequence).